The TCR beta chain under discussion was sequenced for a study of T cells after yellow fever vaccination. Broader study findings: Post-booster samples contained most primary-vaccination clones (approximately 97% CD4, about 87% CD8). A minor fraction of clonotypes spanned both CD4 and CD8 compartments.

5'RACE template switching produced TCR cDNA carrying a universal primer site and UMIs. TCRdb reprocessed the 5' RACE reads via MiXCR and lists one record per CDR3 protein. The sample lists a few hundred thousand distinct CDR3 sequences, over 15% seen once, with around 15% in the top ten. The CDR3 runs 14 residues. The V gene's germline CDR1 is SQVTM and CDR2 ANQGSEA. Losses at the gene ends were 7 bases for V and 0 bases for J; bases not matched to a gene: 6. This clonotype was counted a few times. The antigen is not known. The material sequenced was PBMCs, taken 15 days after the yellow fever booster vaccination. The J gene is TRBJ1-3, the V gene TRBV29-1, with 7 bases that match TRBD1. The TCR comes from a man aged 30 to 45 who received the YFV17D yellow fever vaccine. The chain's CDR3 is CSAGTASSGNTIYF. The CDR3 DNA reads TGCAGCGCGGGGACAGCGAGCTCTGGAAACACCATATATTTT.